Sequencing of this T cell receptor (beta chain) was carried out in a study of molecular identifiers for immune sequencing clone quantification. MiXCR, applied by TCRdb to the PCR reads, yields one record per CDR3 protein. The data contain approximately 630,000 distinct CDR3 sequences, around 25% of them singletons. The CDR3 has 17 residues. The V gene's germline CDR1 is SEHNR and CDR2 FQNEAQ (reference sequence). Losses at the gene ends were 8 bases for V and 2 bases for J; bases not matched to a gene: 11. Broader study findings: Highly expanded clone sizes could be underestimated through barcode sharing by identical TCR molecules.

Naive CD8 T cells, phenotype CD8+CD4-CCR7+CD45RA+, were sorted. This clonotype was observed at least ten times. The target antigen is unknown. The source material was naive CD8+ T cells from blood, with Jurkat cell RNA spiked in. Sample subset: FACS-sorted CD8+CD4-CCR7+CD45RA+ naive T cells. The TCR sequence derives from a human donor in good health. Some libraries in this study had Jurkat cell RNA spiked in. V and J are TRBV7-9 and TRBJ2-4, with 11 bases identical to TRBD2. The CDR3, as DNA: TGTGCCAGCTCCGGGACTAGCGGTTCCGATTCCAAAAACATTCAGTACTTC. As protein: CASSGTSGSDSKNIQYF.